This TCR beta chain came from a study of CD8+ T cells in alopecia areata. Study observations and caveats: Scalp sequencing also captures normal skin's resident alphabeta T cells. Researchers reported that TCR sharing among patients proved less clear than in mice, possibly HLA-linked. Clonality exceeded that of normal scalp in lesional scalp, most notably in alopecia totalis/universalis.

Sorting of PBMCs yielded the CD4+ and CD8+ T cells. This clone has more than one count but fewer than ten. What it recognizes is unknown. The V gene's germline CDR1 is MGHRA and CDR2 YSYEKL. Trimming left V 4 bases short and J 7 bases short, with 14 bases between. This CDR3 region has 14 residues. TCR sequencing used cDNA made by reverse transcription of extracted RNA. Sequenced by immunoSEQ multiplex PCR; TCRdb stores in-frame clones only, minus some. The table includes some 200,000 clones, more than 50% detected once. The sequence was obtained from a human donor in good health. The V call is TRBV4-1, the J call TRBJ2-1, with D hard to call. Material: CD8+ T cells sorted from blood. CDR3 DNA: TGCGCCAGCAGCCTTCCCGCCCTGGTGAATGAGCAGTTCTTC. Translated: CASSLPALVNEQFF.